This TCR beta chain appears in the sequencing data of a study of control samples from healthy donors and cancer patients. Measured with immunoSEQ multiplex PCR; TCRdb has only the in-frame clones, and not every one. The table includes about 110,000 clones, 90% detected once. This CDR3 has 15 residues. The V and J ends lost 0 bases and 4 bases, in that order; junction bases with no gene match: 3. CDR1 is MGHRA, CDR2 YSYEKL, per germline. The TCR was taken from a human donor in good health. The donor label of this sample is uncertain. This chain joins TRBV4-1 and TRBJ1-3; 7 nucleotides agree with TRBD1. Source material: blood. The CDR3: CASSQEPGGGNTIYF. In nucleotides, the CDR3 is TGCGCCAGCAGCCAAGAACCAGGGGGGGGAAACACCATATATTTT.